Included here is one TCR beta chain sequence, with context. The antigen remains unidentified. The sample belongs to a study of T cell responses to AZD1222 COVID-19 vaccine. Study-level findings and limits: Repertoire sampling occurred only after the peak T cell response.

The V and J ends lost 7 bases and 4 bases, in that order; junction bases with no gene match: 12. CDR1 is SNHLY and CDR2 is FYNNEI in the germline V gene. The CDR3 consists of 16 residues. The data were produced by immunoSEQ multiplex PCR, yet TCRdb's version contains in-frame clones alone and is incomplete. The data hold approximately 180,000 clones, with 70% to 90% observed a single time. The source of this sequence is an adult in good health. The sample in question was peripheral blood, obtained on day 0 of AZD1222 vaccination. The chain has TRBV2 and TRBJ1-4; 7 nucleotides line up with TRBD1. The DNA of the CDR3 is TGTGCCAGCACTCGGGACAGCCCTGTGATTAATGAAAAACTGTTTTTT. Translated, it gives CASTRDSPVINEKLFF.